In its sample, the clone carrying this T cell receptor (beta chain) was seen once. This CDR3 spans 16 amino acids. V was clipped by 0 bases and J by 1 base, with 10 bases between them. Germline V lookup: CDR1 MNHEY, CDR2 SVGAGI. This record belongs to a study of cytomegalovirus exposure and HLA in healthy donors. This PCR relied on a set of 60 Vbeta primers and 13 Jbeta primers. Repertoires were generated with immunoSEQ multiplex PCR, while TCRdb's copy carries only in-frame clones and drops some. Of some 130,000 clones in the sample, more than 80% are singletons; the top ten hold about 2.5%. The clonotype originates from a young man in good health and CMV-seronegative. Sequencing used PBMCs. The chain has TRBV6-5 and TRBJ2-1; D perhaps matches TRBD2 (7 bases). CDR3: CASSYSGGASYNEQFF. Written as DNA, the CDR3 is TGTGCCAGCAGTTACTCTGGGGGGGCTTCCTACAATGAGCAGTTCTTC.